This T cell receptor beta chain was captured in a study of blood T cell repertoires in COVID-19 (dated by TCRdb to 2018 to 2021). At the level of the whole study: Samples covering the acute and convalescent phases of COVID-19 were provided by collaborators in the United States, Italy and Spain. The prospective study material was composed of cDNA or gDNA derived from T cells, B-cell-depleted T cells, or PBMCs. The dataset comprised deeply sampled blood TCRbeta repertoires from subjects exposed to, actively infected with, or recovered from COVID-19. The repertoires were released in a freely available public database meant as a resource for research on the immune response to SARS-CoV-2. Samples came from the ongoing ImmuneRACE study (first 160 participants) plus 1,254 subjects from 6 global collaborators. Sample metadata almost always included a de-identified subject ID, COVID-19 status, age in years and sex. Where HLA class I and class II types were available, the types were taken from metadata supplied by the sample provider, not from assay-based typing.

TCRbeta CDR3 regions were amplified from genomic DNA using the immunoSEQ Assay, a bias-controlled multiplex PCR. The source study handled its data this way. Nucleated cell counts per sample were estimated from amplification of reference gene primers within the assay. To quantify the absolute abundance of each unique TCRbeta CDR3 rearrangement, sequence reads were collapsed and filtered. Productive Simpson clonality was computed per sample as the square root of Simpson's diversity index over productive rearrangements. In TCRdb, the immuneACCESS table is reduced to in-frame sequences with V and J assigned. These tables do not hold every clone; where another copy was compared, an unresolved V gene accounts for under half, and the others remain unexplained. V and J calls and clone size follow that table, whereas D and trimming were derived from the DNA. For this sample the table gives around 430,000 clones, of which around 88% were detected only once. Together, the top ten hold over 10% of the sample.

Per the germline V gene (reference sequence), WNHNN is the CDR1 and SYGVQD is the CDR2. Deletion took 6 bases off V and 7 bases off J, with a span of 18 bases between the germline ends. From its cysteine to its phenylalanine, the CDR3 spans 15 amino acids. Only the CDR3 DNA is retained, 45 bases long and in frame from the first base. One collaborating source in Seattle enrolled patients during active infection and followed them longitudinally through the course of disease. Collaborating institutions collected whole blood in K2EDTA tubes following their own protocols. For TCRbeta analysis, collaborators shipped samples in one of three forms: frozen whole blood, isolated PBMCs, or DNA extracted from either of those sample types. This clone was recorded a few times. The antigen this receptor binds is unknown. Base qualities are not at hand, and no much larger clone is one base apart. Here is what the overall study found, with its caveats: The quantity of clinical and demographic metadata differed by source and by participant and was supplied without curation.

The chain links TRBV10-1 with TRBJ1-4; TRBD1 is a weak D gene call, 5 bases matching. The source is a woman aged 45-65 years with COVID-19, enrolled during active disease. The sequenced material came from peripheral blood. The DNA is as follows: TGCGCCAGCAGGTGGCAGGACAATGACGGTGAAAAACTGTTTTTT. Its amino acids are CASRWQDNDGEKLFF.